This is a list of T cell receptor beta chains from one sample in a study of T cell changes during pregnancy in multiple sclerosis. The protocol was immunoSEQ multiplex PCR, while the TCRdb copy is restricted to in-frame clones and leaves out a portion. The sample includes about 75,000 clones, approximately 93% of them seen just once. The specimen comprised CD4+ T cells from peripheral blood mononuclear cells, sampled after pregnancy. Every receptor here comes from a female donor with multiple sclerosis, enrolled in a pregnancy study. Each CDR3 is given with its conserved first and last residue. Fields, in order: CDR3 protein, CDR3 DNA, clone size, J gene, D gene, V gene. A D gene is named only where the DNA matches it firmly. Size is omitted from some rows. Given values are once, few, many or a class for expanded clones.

CDR3aa: CASSTTGVGNQPQHF
CDR3nt: TGTGCCAGTAGTACTACAGGGGTGGGCAATCAGCCCCAGCATTTT
abundance: -
j_gene: TRBJ1-5
d_gene: TRBD1
v_gene: TRBV19

CDR3aa: CAWSVAGGTHEQFF
CDR3nt: TGTGCCTGGAGTGTCGCGGGGGGGACCCATGAGCAGTTCTTC
abundance: -
j_gene: TRBJ2-1
d_gene: TRBD2
v_gene: TRBV30

CDR3aa: CASREGPDTQYF
CDR3nt: TGTGCCAGCAGGGAGGGTCCAGATACGCAGTATTTT
abundance: -
j_gene: TRBJ2-3
d_gene: -
v_gene: TRBV6-5

CDR3aa: CANSMRTGMGSGANVLTF
CDR3nt: TGTGCCAACTCGATGAGGACAGGGATGGGGTCTGGGGCCAACGTCCTGACTTTC
abundance: once
j_gene: TRBJ2-6
d_gene: TRBD1
v_gene: TRBV2

CDR3aa: CSVTFERAYSYNEQFF
CDR3nt: TGCAGCGTTACGTTCGAGCGGGCTTACTCCTACAATGAGCAGTTCTTC
abundance: -
j_gene: TRBJ2-1
d_gene: -
v_gene: TRBV29-1

CDR3aa: CASSLSGLGLAGTGGELFF
CDR3nt: TGTGCCAGCAGTTTATCGGGCTTGGGTCTAGCGGGAACGGGCGGGGAGCTGTTTTTT
abundance: -
j_gene: TRBJ2-2
d_gene: TRBD2
v_gene: TRBV28

CDR3aa: CASSESGRGYEQYF
CDR3nt: TGTGCCAGCAGTGAAAGCGGGAGAGGCTACGAGCAGTACTTC
abundance: once
j_gene: TRBJ2-7
d_gene: TRBD2
v_gene: TRBV6-1

CDR3aa: CASSIMQGSYEQYF
CDR3nt: TGTGCCAGTAGTATAATGCAGGGCTCCTACGAGCAGTACTTC
abundance: -
j_gene: TRBJ2-7
d_gene: -
v_gene: TRBV19

CDR3aa: CASRWQGKGIGYTF
CDR3nt: TGTGCCAGCAGATGGCAGGGGAAAGGGATCGGCTACACCTTC
abundance: -
j_gene: TRBJ1-2
d_gene: -
v_gene: TRBV27

CDR3aa: CASSGGLAGAKNIQYF
CDR3nt: TGTGCCAGCAGCGGTGGACTAGCGGGAGCCAAAAACATTCAGTACTTC
abundance: once
j_gene: TRBJ2-4
d_gene: TRBD2
v_gene: TRBV7-9

CDR3aa: CASSLAGGGEQFF
CDR3nt: TGTGCCAGCAGCTTAGCAGGGGGCGGTGAGCAGTTCTTC
abundance: -
j_gene: TRBJ2-1
d_gene: TRBD1
v_gene: TRBV7-9

CDR3aa: CASSPGLSPETQYF
CDR3nt: TGTGCCAGCAGCCCCGGACTGTCTCCAGAGACCCAGTACTTC
abundance: -
j_gene: TRBJ2-5
d_gene: -
v_gene: TRBV7-3

CDR3aa: CASSTRRRQGGTGELFF
CDR3nt: TGTGCCAGCAGTACTCGCCGAAGGCAGGGAGGGACCGGGGAGCTGTTTTTT
abundance: once
j_gene: TRBJ2-2
d_gene: TRBD2
v_gene: TRBV28

CDR3aa: CTSSQGPALNTEAFF
CDR3nt: TGCACCAGCAGCCAAGGTCCAGCGTTGAACACTGAAGCTTTCTTT
abundance: -
j_gene: TRBJ1-1
d_gene: -
v_gene: TRBV1

CDR3aa: CASSLVARGGETQYF
CDR3nt: TGCGCCAGCAGCTTGGTGGCCCGGGGGGGAGAGACCCAGTACTTC
abundance: once
j_gene: TRBJ2-5
d_gene: TRBD2
v_gene: TRBV5-1

CDR3aa: CASSPPSGVVTQYF
CDR3nt: TGTGCCAGCAGCCCCCCTTCGGGGGTGGTGACCCAGTACTTC
abundance: -
j_gene: TRBJ2-5
d_gene: -
v_gene: TRBV28

CDR3aa: CASRQTTYEQYF
CDR3nt: TGTGCCAGCCGACAGACAACCTACGAGCAGTACTTC
abundance: once
j_gene: TRBJ2-7
d_gene: -
v_gene: TRBV28

CDR3aa: CASSPPGTSDPTDTQYF
CDR3nt: TGTGCCAGCAGCCCTCCAGGGACTAGCGACCCCACAGATACGCAGTATTTT
abundance: -
j_gene: TRBJ2-3
d_gene: TRBD2
v_gene: TRBV7-9

CDR3aa: CASRPRHKLSETQYF
CDR3nt: TGTGCCAGCAGGCCCAGGCACAAACTGTCGGAGACCCAGTACTTC
abundance: -
j_gene: TRBJ2-5
d_gene: -
v_gene: TRBV6-1

CDR3aa: CAWKVGEQETQYF
CDR3nt: TGTGCCTGGAAGGTCGGGGAACAAGAGACCCAGTACTTC
abundance: -
j_gene: TRBJ2-5
d_gene: -
v_gene: TRBV30